This is a list of T cell receptor beta chains from one sample in a study of T cells in Graves' hyperthyroidism and ophthalmopathy. Each CDR3 protein gets one entry after TCRdb re-called the multiplex PCR reads with MiXCR. The sample lists some 600,000 distinct CDR3 sequences; 40% to 55% were seen once. Input material: peripheral blood or thyroid tissue (not recorded which). All receptors come from a woman in her late teens or twenties with Graves' hyperthyroidism. The CDR3 runs from the conserved cysteine through the conserved F or W. Each record gives: clone size, D gene, V gene, J gene, CDR3 DNA, CDR3 protein. A D gene is named only where the DNA matches it firmly. Expanded clones get a size class; other rows say once, few or many, or leave the size out.

NA	TRBD1	TRBV7-9	TRBJ2-7	TGTGCCAGCAGTGCTGCCGGACAGGACTCCTACGAGCAGTACTTC	CASSAAGQDSYEQYF
NA	NA	TRBV20-1	TRBJ2-2	TGCAGTGCTATCAGAGACAGTTCGGGCGGGGAGCTGTTTTTT	CSAIRDSSGGELFF
few	TRBD2	TRBV20-1	TRBJ2-7	TGCAGTGCTAGACTAGCGGGAGAGACCTACGAGCAGTACTTC	CSARLAGETYEQYF
many	NA	TRBV29-1	TRBJ1-4	TGCAGCGTTAACCGGGGGGGCGAATCTAATGAAAAACTGTTTTTT	CSVNRGGESNEKLFF
NA	NA	TRBV9	TRBJ2-2	TGTGCCAGCAGCAAGGAGTACGCGAACACCGGGGAGCTGTTTTTT	CASSKEYANTGELFF
NA	NA	TRBV10-3	TRBJ2-5	TGTGCCATCAGTAGGGACCTGGGGGAGACCCAGTACTTC	CAISRDLGETQYF
many	TRBD1	TRBV10-3	TRBJ1-1	TGTGCCATCAGGGGGACAGGGGCGAGAACTGAAGCTTTCTTT	CAIRGTGARTEAFF
NA	TRBD1	TRBV12-3/TRBV12-4	TRBJ1-6	TGTGCCAGCAGGAGGACAGGGGGGGATTCACCCCTCCACTTT	CASRRTGGDSPLHF
few	NA	TRBV4-3	TRBJ1-5	TGCGCCAGCAGCCAAGACGTCGGGGGCACTCAGCCCCAGCATTTT	CASSQDVGGTQPQHF
many	NA	TRBV20-1	TRBJ2-7	TGCAGTGCTAGGCGGGACGCTGAGCAGTACTTC	CSARRDAEQYF
many	NA	TRBV7-8	TRBJ1-1	TGTGCCAGCAGCTTAAGGCAGGGCCAACAGTTT	CASSLRQGQQF
NA	NA	TRBV10-2	TRBJ1-1	TGTGCTAGTGGTTTATTAGCAACTGAAGCTTTCTTT	CASGLLATEAFF
NA	NA	TRBV5-1	TRBJ1-1	TGCGCCAGCAGCTTGGCCGCAAGGGAAAACACTGAAGCTTTCTTT	CASSLAARENTEAFF
NA	NA	TRBV4-2	TRBJ2-7	TGTGCCAGCAGCCAAGTATTGCAGGGGCCCTACGAGCAGTACTTC	CASSQVLQGPYEQYF
NA	NA	TRBV4-2	TRBJ2-7	TGTGCCAGCAGCCTAGAGGGCTGGACGGGTGAGCAGTACTTC	CASSLEGWTGEQYF
NA	NA	TRBV19	TRBJ2-5	TGTGCCTGGATACACCCGTACCAAGAGACCCAGTACTTC	CAWIHPYQETQYF
NA	NA	TRBV6-4	TRBJ1-4	TGTGCCAGCAGTGATTCCCTCGCGACTAATGAAAAACTGTTTTTT	CASSDSLATNEKLFF
few	NA	TRBV7-9	TRBJ1-2	TGCGCCAGCAGCCCGGGAGGAGGGTTCGGCTATGGCTACACCTTC	CASSPGGGFGYGYTF
NA	TRBD2	TRBV9	TRBJ2-3	TGTGCCAGCAGCGTAGGGGCTAGCGGGACGGGAGATACGCAGTATTTT	CASSVGASGTGDTQYF
NA	NA	TRBV2	TRBJ1-5	TGTGCCAGCAGCCAACAGGGACACGATAGCAATCAGCCCCAGCATTTT	CASSQQGHDSNQPQHF
NA	TRBD1	TRBV29-1	TRBJ2-7	TGCAGCGTACAGGGGGCGGATGAGCAGTACTTC	CSVQGADEQYF
NA	TRBD1	TRBV29-1	TRBJ2-3	TGCAGCGCCCCCGACAGGGCCACAGATACGCAGTATTTT	CSAPDRATDTQYF
NA	TRBD2	TRBV24-1	TRBJ2-7	TGTGCCAGTAGTTTCGGGCTAGCGGGAGTCGACGAGCAGTACTTC	CASSFGLAGVDEQYF
many	NA	TRBV12-3/TRBV12-4	TRBJ1-2	TGTGCCAGCAGTTTTGGCTGGGGCGCCTCCTATGGCTACACCTTC	CASSFGWGASYGYTF
many	NA	TRBV12-3/TRBV12-4	TRBJ2-2	TGTGCCAGCAGCCACAGGGCCGGGGAGCTGTTTTTT	CASSHRAGELFF
few	NA	TRBV12-3/TRBV12-4	TRBJ1-6	TGTGCCAGCAGTTACTCGCGGGGTTCACCCCTCCACTTT	CASSYSRGSPLHF
few	TRBD1	TRBV5-1	TRBJ1-5	TGCGCCAGCAGCTTGGGGGACAGCTTGGGACAGCCCCAGCATTTT	CASSLGDSLGQPQHF
few	TRBD1	TRBV7-2	TRBJ1-6	TGTGCCAGCAGCCTAAAGACAGGGGTGAATTCACCCCTCCACTTT	CASSLKTGVNSPLHF
many	NA	TRBV7-2	TRBJ2-7	TGTGCCAGCAGCAAGCGGTCCTACGAGCAGTACTTC	CASSKRSYEQYF
many	TRBD2	TRBV10-3	TRBJ2-5	TGTGCCATCAGTATGGGACTAAACCAAGAGACCCAGTACTTC	CAISMGLNQETQYF
NA	TRBD1	TRBV7-8	TRBJ1-2	TGTGCCAGCAGCTTAGGTGGGGACAGCTATGGCTACACCTTC	CASSLGGDSYGYTF
NA	TRBD1	TRBV19	TRBJ1-1	TGTGCCAGTAGTTCATCCGCCGGGACAGGAGCTTTCTTT	CASSSSAGTGAFF
many	TRBD1	TRBV12-3/TRBV12-4	TRBJ2-7	TGTGCCAGCAGTCCCGACAGGGCACGGATCGAGCAGTACTTC	CASSPDRARIEQYF
NA	TRBD1	TRBV28	TRBJ1-5	TGTGCCAGCAGCCGGGACAGGGAGAGCAATCAGCCCCAGCATTTT	CASSRDRESNQPQHF
NA	NA	TRBV11-1	TRBJ2-7	TGTGCCAGCAGCGCCGAGACAGGAGTTCACTCGGGATCCTTCTACGAGCAGTACTTC	CASSAETGVHSGSFYEQYF
NA	NA	TRBV7-2	TRBJ2-7	TGCGCCAGCAGCCTATTACAGGGATTCTCCTCGAGGGAGCAGTACTTC	CASSLLQGFSSREQYF
NA	NA	TRBV10-3	TRBJ2-2	TGTGCCATCAGTGAGCTCCCAAGCGAGAACACCGGGGAGCTGTTTTTT	CAISELPSENTGELFF
NA	TRBD1	TRBV12-3/TRBV12-4	TRBJ1-5	TGTGCCAGCCGAAAACAGGGGGCGAGCAATCAGCCCCAGCATTTT	CASRKQGASNQPQHF
NA	NA	TRBV29-1	TRBJ2-6	TGCAGCGTTCCGGGGGAAGGGGCCAACGTCCTGACTTTC	CSVPGEGANVLTF